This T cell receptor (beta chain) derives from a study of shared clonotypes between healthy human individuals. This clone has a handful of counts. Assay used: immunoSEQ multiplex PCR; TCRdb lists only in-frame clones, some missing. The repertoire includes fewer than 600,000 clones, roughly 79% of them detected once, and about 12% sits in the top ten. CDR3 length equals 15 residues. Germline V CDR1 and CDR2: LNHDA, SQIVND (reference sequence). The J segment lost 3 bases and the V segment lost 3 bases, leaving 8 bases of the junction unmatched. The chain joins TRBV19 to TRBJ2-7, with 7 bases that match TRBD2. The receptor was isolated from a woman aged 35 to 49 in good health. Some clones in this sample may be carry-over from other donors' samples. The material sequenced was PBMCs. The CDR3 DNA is TGTGCCAGTAGTATTTCGGGCGGGAGTGGCTACGAGCAGTACTTC. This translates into CASSISGGSGYEQYF.